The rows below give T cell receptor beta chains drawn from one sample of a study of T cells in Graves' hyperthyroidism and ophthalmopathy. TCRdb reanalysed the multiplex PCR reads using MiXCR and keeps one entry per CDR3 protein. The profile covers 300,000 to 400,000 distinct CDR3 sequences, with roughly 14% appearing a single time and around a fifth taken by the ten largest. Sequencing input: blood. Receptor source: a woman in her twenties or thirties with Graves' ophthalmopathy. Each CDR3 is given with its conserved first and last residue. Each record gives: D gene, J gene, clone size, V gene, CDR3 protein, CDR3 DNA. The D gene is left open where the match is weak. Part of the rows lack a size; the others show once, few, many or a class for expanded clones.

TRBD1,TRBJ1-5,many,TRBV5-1,CASSPGQGVPNQPQHF,TGCGCCAGCAGCCCTGGACAGGGAGTCCCTAATCAGCCCCAGCATTTT
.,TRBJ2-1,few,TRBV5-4,CASSHQDNEQFF,TGTGCCAGCAGCCACCAGGACAATGAGCAGTTCTTC
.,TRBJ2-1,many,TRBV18,CASSPLVSLGDNEQFF,TGTGCCAGCTCACCACTTGTCTCGTTAGGGGACAATGAGCAGTTCTTC
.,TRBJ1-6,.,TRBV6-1,CASSFANGANSPLHF,TGTGCCAGCAGTTTCGCAAACGGGGCAAATTCACCCCTCCACTTT
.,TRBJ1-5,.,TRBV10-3,CAIASPPAGQPQHF,TGTGCCATCGCCTCTCCCCCGGCTGGTCAGCCCCAGCATTTT
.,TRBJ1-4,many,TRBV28,CASSPDRGETWWEEKLFF,TGTGCCAGCAGTCCGGACAGAGGTGAGACCTGGTGGGAAGAAAAACTGTTTTTT
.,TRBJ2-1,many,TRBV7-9,CASSPIGRSSNEQFF,TGTGCCAGCAGCCCCATAGGTCGGAGTTCCAATGAGCAGTTCTTC
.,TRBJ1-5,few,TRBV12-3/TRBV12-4,CASSAAGLPQHF,TGTGCCAGCAGTGCCGCCGGCCTGCCCCAGCATTTT
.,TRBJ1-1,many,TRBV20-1,CSARDLAGRTEAFF,TGCAGTGCTAGAGATCTGGCAGGGAGAACTGAAGCTTTCTTT
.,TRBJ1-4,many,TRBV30,CAWSFGNEKLFF,TGTGCCTGGTCATTCGGGAATGAAAAACTGTTTTTT
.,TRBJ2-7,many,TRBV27,CASKGTDSYEQYF,TGTGCCAGCAAGGGGACGGATTCCTACGAGCAGTACTTC
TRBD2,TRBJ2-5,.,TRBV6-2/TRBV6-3,CASILQGGLAGKVGTQYF,TGTGCCAGCATTCTACAGGGGGGACTAGCGGGGAAGGTTGGGACCCAGTACTTC
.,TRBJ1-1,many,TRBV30,CAWMFGHEAFF,TGTGCCTGGATGTTCGGACATGAAGCTTTCTTT
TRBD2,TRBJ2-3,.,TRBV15,CATSRDDGGGSHTQYF,TGTGCCACCAGCAGAGATGATGGGGGGGGTAGTCATACGCAGTATTTT
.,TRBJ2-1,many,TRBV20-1,CSASPLAALGNEQFF,TGCAGTGCTTCCCCTTTAGCGGCCTTGGGTAATGAGCAGTTCTTC
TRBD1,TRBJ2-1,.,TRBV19,CASSVRDRANEQFF,TGTGCCAGTAGTGTCAGGGACAGAGCCAATGAGCAGTTCTTC
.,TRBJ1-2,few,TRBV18,CASSPVGGTDYGYTF,TGTGCCAGCTCACCTGTCGGGGGGACCGACTATGGCTACACCTTC
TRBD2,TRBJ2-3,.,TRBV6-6,CASSYSKLAGDTDTQYF,TGTGCCAGCAGTTACTCGAAGCTAGCGGGGGACACAGATACGCAGTATTTT
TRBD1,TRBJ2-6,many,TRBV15,CATSRVRGTGGSGANVLTF,TGTGCCACCAGCAGAGTTCGGGGGACAGGGGGCTCTGGGGCCAACGTCCTGACTTTC
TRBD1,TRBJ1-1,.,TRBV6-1,CASIAGTGDAEAFF,TGTGCCAGCATCGCCGGCACAGGGGACGCTGAAGCTTTCTTT
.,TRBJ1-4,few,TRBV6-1,CASSPWTYEKLFF,TGTGCCAGCAGTCCCTGGACCTATGAAAAACTGTTTTTT
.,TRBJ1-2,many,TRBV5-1,CASSLDGKPGWGLYTF,TGCGCCAGCAGCTTGGATGGGAAACCAGGTTGGGGACTCTACACCTTC
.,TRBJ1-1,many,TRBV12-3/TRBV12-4,CASSSRPPEVTEAFF,TGTGCCAGCAGCTCCCGGCCCCCGGAGGTAACTGAAGCTTTCTTT